Listed here are 9 T cell receptor beta chains from one sample, sequenced in a study of shared clonotypes between healthy human individuals. TCRdb's copy holds only in-frame clones and misses some; the assay was immunoSEQ multiplex PCR. Here the sample spans 1 million to 1.3 million clones, 75% to 80% being singletons. The sample consisted of memory CD4+ T cells from PBMCs. Subset in this sample: CD45RA-negative fraction. Receptors originate from a man aged 18 to 30 in good health. Some clones in this sample may be carry-over from other donors' samples.

This clone was seen only a few times. J is TRBJ2-7 and V is TRBV7-9; 8 nucleotides match TRBD1. The V and J ends lost 5 bases and 1 base, in that order; junction bases with no gene match: 10. Germline CDR1 and CDR2: SEHNR and FQNEAQ (reference sequence). This CDR3 has 16 amino acids. CDR3 nucleotide sequence: TGTGCCAGCAGCCAAATAGGACAGGGTCCGTCCTACGAGCAGTACTTC. Its translation is CASSQIGQGPSYEQYF. The full variable domain, in which reference TRBV7-9 and TRBJ2-7 provide the parts outside the CDR3, is DTGVSQNPRHKITKRGQNVTFRCDPISEHNRLYWYRQTLGQGPEFLTYFQNEAQLEKSRLLSDRFSAERPKGSFSTLEIQRTEQGDSAMYLCASSQIGQGPSYEQYFGPGTRLTVT.

The table lists this clone with a count of one. The rearrangement joins TRBV7-8 to TRBJ2-7; D is possibly TRBD1 or TRBD2 (5 bases each). CDR1 is SGHVS, CDR2 FQNEAQ, per germline. The CDR3 consists of 13 residues. The V and J ends lost 5 bases and 6 bases respectively, with 14 bases between them. The CDR3 is CASSPREFSEQYF. The CDR3 DNA sequence: TGTGCCAGCAGCCCCAGGGAGTTTAGCGAGCAGTACTTC.

The V call is TRBV7-9, the J call TRBJ1-2; D unresolved. The CDR3 runs to 15 residues. CDR1 and CDR2 (germline): SEHNR, FQNEAQ (reference sequence). V gave up 5 bases and J gave up 2 bases, with 15 bases separating them. The CDR3 loop reads CASSPSTSENYGYTF. CDR3 nucleotide sequence: TGTGCCAGCAGCCCCTCGACTTCAGAAAACTATGGCTACACCTTC.

The chain is built from TRBV7-2 and TRBJ2-5; weak D call: TRBD2 (6 bases). The ends were cut back, 5 bases at V and 2 bases at J, with 21 bases in the middle. This CDR3 contains 17 residues. CDR1 is SGHTA, CDR2 FQGNSA, per germline. CDR3 sequence reads: CASSRGASTSTQETQYF. The CDR3 DNA sequence: TGTGCCAGCAGCCGCGGGGCATCAACCTCAACGCAAGAGACCCAGTACTTC.

This clone was picked up one time. V is TRBV6-5 and J is TRBJ2-3, with D perhaps matching TRBD2 (5 bases). The CDR3 sequence is 14 residues long. V lost 5 bases and J 3 bases, leaving 12 bases between the germline ends. CDR1 and CDR2 (germline): MNHEY, SVGAGI. CDR3 bases: TGTGCCAGCAGTCCTCGGACTCTGACAGATACGCAGTATTTT. Its protein product is CASSPRTLTDTQYF.

On this clone itself: A much more abundant neighbour one base away suggests this may be a read error. This chain connects TRBV7-2 to TRBJ2-7, with D unresolved. CDR1 and CDR2 (germline): SGHTA, FQGNSA. CDR3 length: 12 residues. CDR3 in amino acids: CASSRGTGEQHF. The CDR3 nucleotides read TGTGCCAGCAGCCGAGGAACCGGCGAGCAGCACTTC.

This clone was seen only a few times. This rearrangement joins TRBV2 to TRBJ1-5; 10 bases agree with TRBD1. Germline loops: CDR1 SNHLY, CDR2 FYNNEI. The CDR3 is 15 residues long. The V segment lost 6 bases and the J segment 6 bases; nucleotides outside the gene matches: 8. The CDR3 here is CASSPTGGKGQPQHF. The CDR3 DNA reads as TGTGCCAGCAGCCCGACAGGGGGCAAGGGTCAGCCCCAGCATTTT.

V is TRBV7-2 and J is TRBJ2-1; D is possibly TRBD2 (6 bases). The V and J ends lost 4 bases and 6 bases respectively, with 13 bases between them. CDR3 size: 14 residues. Germline lookup yields CDR1 SGHTA and CDR2 FQGNSA. CDR3: CASSSPREFNEQFF. In nucleotides, the CDR3 is TGTGCCAGCAGCTCCCCCCGGGAGTTCAATGAGCAGTTCTTC.

About this clone: This CDR3 is also generated by other DNA sequences in the sample. The genes are TRBV28 and TRBJ1-6; the D gene is possibly TRBD1 (5 bases). Trimming shortened V by 3 bases and J by 9 bases, and 15 bases separated the two germline ends. Germline values: CDR1 MDHEN, CDR2 SYDVKM. This CDR3 contains 15 residues. The CDR3 loop is CASSLRPMGGSPLHF. CDR3 in DNA: TGTGCCAGCAGTTTGCGGCCGATGGGGGGTTCACCCCTCCACTTT.